Listed here is a single T cell receptor beta chain. The ends were cut back, 0 bases at V and 7 bases at J, with 10 bases in the middle. The germline CDR1 and CDR2 sequences are ENHRY and SYGVKD. The CDR3 has 15 amino acids. The data are from a study of blood T cell repertoires in COVID-19. Sequencing used immunoSEQ multiplex PCR; TCRdb keeps in-frame clones, though not all of them. The sample lists about 160,000 clones; over 80% were seen once. The TCR was taken from a woman in her fifties or sixties with acute or convalescent COVID-19. Sequencing was carried out using peripheral blood. The J gene is TRBJ1-6, the V gene TRBV10-3, with D maybe TRBD1 (6 bases). The CDR3 region is CAISESRQGNSPLHF. The CDR3 DNA reads TGTGCCATCAGTGAGTCGAGGCAGGGGAATTCACCCCTCCACTTT.